A single T cell receptor beta chain is shown here with its context. Its matching antigen is unknown. Germline V gene lookup returns CDR1 SGHTA and CDR2 FQGNSA. The CDR3 runs to 14 residues. V shed 3 bases and J shed 2 bases, with 8 bases lying between them. TCRdb passed the reads through MiXCR, listing each CDR3 protein once. The sample records fewer than 550,000 distinct CDR3 sequences, approximately 25% being singletons. The sample comes from a study of T cell repertoires in cytomegalovirus infection. Background on the study: TCR beta signatures that were public indicated CMV infection and matching HLA type.

General observations from the study: HLA-C-restricted CMV-specific TCR beta clonotypes prevailed in the ex vivo response. People with CMV and the relevant HLA were identified by cumulative public TCR beta family frequency.

The sample consisted of PBMCs. This chain uses TRBV7-2 with TRBJ2-1; D is unresolved. The origin of this receptor is a human donor in good health (CMV status not recorded). Some clones in this sample may be carry-over from other donors' samples. CDR3 amino acids: CASSFAEPYNEQFF. The CDR3 bases are TGTGCCAGCAGCTTTGCGGAACCCTACAATGAGCAGTTCTTC.